Following are 16 T cell receptor beta chains from one sample sequenced in a study of T-cell memory formation after mild COVID-19. Via MiXCR, TCRdb re-called the 5' RACE reads, giving one row per CDR3 protein. The sample has 450,000 to 700,000 distinct CDR3 sequences, about a sixth seen once. The sample comprised PBMCs or a T cell subset sorted from them (not recorded which). The receptors come from an adult woman who had mild COVID-19 (a few samples of this study predate the infection). Cell type and time point are not known.

This chain joins TRBV20-1 and TRBJ1-1; possible D gene TRBD1, 6 bases. The CDR3 loop spans 14 amino acids. Germline CDR1 and CDR2: DFQATT and SNEGSKA (reference sequence). Trimming pared 3 bases from V and 3 bases from J, leaving 14 bases between. The chain's CDR3 is CSASRTVWDTEAFF. Here the CDR3 DNA reads TGCAGTGCTAGCCGGACAGTTTGGGACACTGAAGCTTTCTTT.

The chain employs TRBV20-1 and TRBJ2-7, with no clear D. Germline-derived CDR1 and CDR2 are DFQATT and SNEGSKA (reference sequence). The CDR3 has 15 amino acids. Trimming took 1 base from V and 9 from J, leaving 22 bases between them. This chain's CDR3 is CSARGTGRSPLGQYF. The CDR3, as DNA: TGCAGTGCTAGAGGAACCGGCAGGTCTCCTTTAGGGCAGTACTTC.

The gene calls are TRBV3-1 and TRBJ2-5; 10 positions agree with TRBD2. CDR1 and CDR2 (germline): LGHDT, YNNKEL (reference sequence). Trimming at V came to 1 base and at J to 5 bases, leaving 10 bases not matched to a gene. The CDR3 length is 17 residues. For the CDR3, the DNA is TGTGCCAGCAGCCAAGGTGATGAGCGGGGGGGCCGGGAGACCCAGTACTTC. Its protein is CASSQGDERGGRETQYF.

This clonotype was counted a single time. This chain uses TRBV4-3 with TRBJ1-6; a weak D match, TRBD1 (5 bases). Per germline, CDR1 LGHNA and CDR2 YSLEER. The CDR3 has 15 residues. Trimming stripped 0 bases from V and 8 bases from J, with 11 bases between. The chain's CDR3 is CASSQDQGRDSPLHF. The CDR3 coding sequence is TGCGCCAGCAGCCAAGATCAGGGTAGGGATTCACCCCTCCACTTT.

The chain employs TRBV5-1 and TRBJ2-3; TRBD2 agrees at 7 bases. The V gene end was trimmed by 2 bases and the J gene end by 0 bases; junction bases not matched to a gene: 6. The germline CDR1 and CDR2 sequences are SGHRS and YFSETQ. The CDR3 is 16 residues long. The CDR3 nucleotides read TGCGCCAGCAGCTTCCTAGCGGCAACTAGCACAGATACGCAGTATTTT. Amino acids: CASSFLAATSTDTQYF.

V gene TRBV7-2 combines with J gene TRBJ2-7; D ambiguous. There are 14 residues in the CDR3. Germline values: CDR1 SGHTA, CDR2 FQGNSA. V gave up 7 bases and J gave up 2 bases, with 15 bases separating them. The CDR3 sequence is CASNGPPAPYEQYF. CDR3 in DNA: TGTGCCAGCAACGGCCCCCCGGCCCCCTACGAGCAGTACTTC.

The sample holds a few counts of this clonotype. V and J are TRBV7-8 and TRBJ2-2, with D uncertain. The V end lost 0 bases, the J end lost 0 bases, and 8 bases lay between the germline ends. Germline CDR1 and CDR2: SGHVS and FQNEAQ. The CDR3 contains 16 residues. Here the CDR3 DNA reads TGTGCCAGCAGCTTAGCGGCCACTGCGAACACCGGGGAGCTGTTTTTT. It is translated as CASSLAATANTGELFF. Full variable domain (remainder filled in from reference TRBV7-8 and TRBJ2-2): GAGVSQSPRYKVAKRGQDVALRCDPISGHVSLFWYQQALGQGPEFLTYFQNEAQLDKSGLPSDRFFAERPEGSVSTLKIQRTQQEDSAVYLCASSLAATANTGELFFGEGSRLTVL.

The V call is TRBV4-1, the J call TRBJ1-1, with no clear D. This CDR3 region has 15 residues. Germline CDR1 reads MGHRA; CDR2 reads YSYEKL. Trimming took 8 bases from V and 1 from J, leaving 17 bases between them. CDR3 sequence reads: CASSTPGSQNTEAFF. The CDR3 nucleotides are TGCGCCAGCTCCACGCCGGGTAGTCAGAACACTGAAGCTTTCTTT.

This clonotype was observed a handful of times. As DNA, the CDR3 is TGTGCCAGCAGTGAGGGGTGGGGCAAGGAGCTGTTTTTT. Its protein product is CASSEGWGKELFF. This chain links TRBV2 with TRBJ2-2, with D possibly matching TRBD1 (5 bases). V lost 3 bases, J lost 10 bases, and 12 bases lay in between. Per the germline V gene, CDR1 is SNHLY and CDR2 is FYNNEI. The CDR3 contains 13 residues.

The V and J genes are TRBV10-3 and TRBJ1-1; D call uncertain. Trimming shortened V by 4 bases and J by 1 base, and 7 bases separated the two germline ends. The CDR3 length is 13 residues. The germline CDR1 and CDR2 sequences are ENHRY and SYGVKD. As DNA, the CDR3 is TGTGCCATCAGTGGAGTCAGGAACACTGAAGCTTTCTTT. Translated, it gives CAISGVRNTEAFF.

This clonotype showed up many times. The V gene is TRBV5-1, the J gene TRBJ2-7; D might be TRBD2 (5 bases). V was pared by 3 bases and J by 3 bases, with 13 bases between. Germline CDR1 is SGHRS and CDR2 is YFSETQ. This CDR3 region has 14 residues. In DNA, the CDR3 is TGCGCCAGCAGCTCCCGGGGAGAGATCTACGAGCAGTACTTC. This sequence encodes CASSSRGEIYEQYF.

This rearrangement joins TRBV10-3 to TRBJ2-7, with TRBD2 matching 9 bases. Germline CDR1 ENHRY, CDR2 SYGVKD. The CDR3 sequence is 12 residues long. After removal of 8 bases from V and 3 bases from J, the junction contained 2 bases not matched to a gene. CDR3 nucleotides: TGTGCCATCGGGCGGGAGGGCTACGAGCAGTACTTC. Encoded protein: CAIGREGYEQYF.

The count of this clonotype is one. The chain recombines TRBV12-3 or TRBV12-4 with TRBJ2-6; D is unresolved. The CDR3 runs to 16 residues. Trimming left V 6 bases short and J 0 bases short, with 12 bases between. In DNA, the CDR3 is TGTGCCAGCAGAAAAGGATCCTACTCTGGGGCCAACGTCCTGACTTTC. This sequence encodes CASRKGSYSGANVLTF.

This clonotype occurred a few times. The CDR3 protein is CASSLTSRGDTIYF. CDR3 coding DNA: TGTGCCAGCAGTTTAACGTCCCGGGGGGACACCATATATTTT. The chain employs TRBV12-3 or TRBV12-4 and TRBJ1-3; a weak D match, TRBD1 (5 bases). The CDR3 totals 14 residues. V was trimmed by 2 bases and J by 8 bases, leaving 13 bases between them.

This chain uses TRBV9 with TRBJ2-2; TRBD1 matches 7 bases. Germline CDR1 and CDR2: SGDLS and YYNGEE. Unmatched junction bases numbered 9, after V lost 4 bases and J lost 3 bases. This CDR3 spans 16 amino acids. This chain's CDR3 is CASSQGRTGDTGELFF. The CDR3 DNA follows: TGTGCCAGCAGCCAAGGACGAACAGGGGACACCGGGGAGCTGTTTTTT.

This sequence joins TRBV7-9 and TRBJ2-1, with 8 bases matching TRBD2. Germline lookup yields CDR1 SEHNR and CDR2 FQNEAQ (reference sequence). The CDR3 extends over 13 amino acids. V shed 10 bases and J 8 bases; nucleotides not matched to a gene: 10. This CDR3 is CATPRGVEDEQFF. The CDR3 coding sequence is TGTGCCACACCGCGGGGGGTCGAAGATGAGCAGTTCTTC.